These T cell receptor beta chains were read from a single sample in a study of blood T cell repertoires in COVID-19. The protocol was immunoSEQ multiplex PCR, while the TCRdb copy is restricted to in-frame clones and leaves out a portion. The sample lists about 40,000 clones; roughly 77% were seen once. Material: peripheral blood. The receptor source for this set is a human donor in a cohort sampled during active or convalescent COVID-19. The donor label of this sample is uncertain. The CDR3 runs from the conserved cysteine through the conserved F or W. The D gene is left open where the match is weak. A row's size may be missing; if present it is once, few, many or a size class.

size	J	V	D	DNA	CDR3
-	TRBJ2-5	TRBV4-1	-	TGCGCCAGCAGCCAAGTGTCCTTTCAAGAGACCCAGTACTTC	CASSQVSFQETQYF
-	TRBJ1-5	TRBV19	-	TGTGCCAGTAGTATTAGTCGGGAGCAGCCCCAGCATTTT	CASSISREQPQHF
-	TRBJ2-1	TRBV7-9	TRBD2	TGTGCCAGCAGCGCCGGGACTAGCGGGACGAATGAGCAGTTCTTC	CASSAGTSGTNEQFF
-	TRBJ2-3	TRBV5-1	TRBD2	TGCGCCAGCAGCAGGGGTCTAGCGGGAGGCGGGGATACGCAGTATTTT	CASSRGLAGGGDTQYF
-	TRBJ1-2	TRBV7-6	-	TGTGCCAGCCCAGGGCGGACCTTC	CASPGRTF
-	TRBJ2-3	TRBV10-3	-	TGTGCCATCAGTGAGGGCGGAAGCACAGATACGCAGTATTTT	CAISEGGSTDTQYF
-	TRBJ2-7	TRBV3-1/TRBV3-2	-	TGTGCCGTCGGGACTCGTTACGAGCAGTACTTC	CAVGTRYEQYF
-	TRBJ1-2	TRBV3-1/TRBV3-2	-	TGTGCCAGCAGCCGGGGCAGAAGAGACTATGGCTACACCTTC	CASSRGRRDYGYTF
few	TRBJ2-1	TRBV10-3	TRBD2	TGTGCCATCAGTCCGGTAGCGGGCGTATTTAATGAGCAGTTCTTC	CAISPVAGVFNEQFF
-	TRBJ2-1	TRBV30	-	TGTGCCTGGAGTGGACCAGAGGTCTACAATGAGCAGTTCTTC	CAWSGPEVYNEQFF
-	TRBJ2-7	TRBV2	-	TGTGCCAGCAGTGAAACTAGCACCTACGAGCAGTACTTC	CASSETSTYEQYF
-	TRBJ2-5	TRBV7-2	TRBD2	TGTGCCTCCCTGAGGGTAGCGGGAGGGGGAGAGACCCAGTACTTC	CASLRVAGGGETQYF
-	TRBJ2-1	TRBV11-2	TRBD2	TGTGCCAGCAGCCGAGACCCGGGGGGAGGGAGCTCCTACAATGAGCAGTTCTTC	CASSRDPGGGSSYNEQFF
few	TRBJ2-2	TRBV24-1	TRBD1	TGTGCCACCGGGACAGGGATCACCGGGGAGCTGTTTTTT	CATGTGITGELFF
-	TRBJ1-4	TRBV25-1	-	TGTGCCAGCGGAGATAGGGACTACAGCGCAACTAATGAAAAACTGTTTTTT	CASGDRDYSATNEKLFF
-	TRBJ2-3	TRBV10-3	TRBD2	TGTGCCATCTGGGCGGGAGGGCTTACAGATACGCAGTATTTT	CAIWAGGLTDTQYF
few	TRBJ2-3	TRBV11-3	-	TGTGCCAGCAGTCACCTCGGGAAGTCCAGCACAGATACGCAGTATTTT	CASSHLGKSSTDTQYF
few	TRBJ1-5	TRBV6-1	-	TGTGCCAGCAGTGAAGGGCAGGGGTTTAAGCCCCAGCATTTT	CASSEGQGFKPQHF
-	TRBJ2-1	TRBV24-1	-	TGTGCCACCAGTGCTCCCCTCGGGGAGAATGAGCAGTTCTTC	CATSAPLGENEQFF
-	TRBJ2-7	TRBV7-2	TRBD2	TGTGCCAGCAGCGACAGTGGCGGGAGCTCCTACGAGCAGTACTTC	CASSDSGGSSYEQYF
-	TRBJ1-1	TRBV6-2/TRBV6-3	TRBD1	TGTGCCAGCAGTTACTCCCACAGGGGAAACACTGAAGCTTTCTTT	CASSYSHRGNTEAFF
-	TRBJ2-1	TRBV5-6	TRBD2	TGTGCCAGCAGCTTCAGGCTAGCGGGATTTGAGCAGTTCTTC	CASSFRLAGFEQFF
-	TRBJ1-1	TRBV5-1	-	TGCGCCAGCAGCCCGTTACTGACAGAGGCTGAAGCTTTCTTT	CASSPLLTEAEAFF
few	TRBJ1-2	TRBV9	TRBD1	TGTGCCAGCAGCGTAGGCGGGACAGGGGATGGCTACACCTTC	CASSVGGTGDGYTF
-	TRBJ1-5	TRBV19	-	TGTGCCAGTAGTCCCTCCAGGGTTGGTTTAAGTCAGCCCCAGCATTTT	CASSPSRVGLSQPQHF
-	TRBJ1-2	TRBV20-1	-	TGCAGTGCTAGGGGGAGCTATGGCTACACCTTC	CSARGSYGYTF
-	TRBJ2-7	TRBV29-1	TRBD2	TGCAGCGCTGGTGGCGGGAGAACCTACGAGCAGTACTTC	CSAGGGRTYEQYF
-	TRBJ2-5	TRBV30	-	TGTGCCTGGAGTGTTGTCAGAACGTACCAAGAGACCCAGTACTTC	CAWSVVRTYQETQYF
-	TRBJ2-5	TRBV30	TRBD2	TGTGCCTGGAGTGTAGGTTGGCTAGCGGCTACACAAGAGACCCAGTACTTC	CAWSVGWLAATQETQYF
-	TRBJ1-2	TRBV18	-	TGTGCCAGCTCACCACTCAGGGGCCATGGCTACACCTTC	CASSPLRGHGYTF
few	TRBJ2-2	TRBV30	-	TGTGCCTGGACCCCCGGGAGCTTCGCGAACACCGGGGAGCTGTTTTTT	CAWTPGSFANTGELFF
-	TRBJ2-4	TRBV7-2	TRBD2	TGTGCCAGCAGCCCCGGACTAGTAAACATTCAGTACTTC	CASSPGLVNIQYF
-	TRBJ1-5	TRBV24-1	-	TGTGCCACCAGTGACACATCCTATCAGCCCCAGCATTTT	CATSDTSYQPQHF
once	TRBJ2-2	TRBV9	-	TGTGCCAGCAGCGGGCAGAACACCGGGGAGCTGTTTTTT	CASSGQNTGELFF
-	TRBJ2-1	TRBV27	TRBD2	TGTGCCAGCAGTCAAGGGACTAGTTGGACTATGAGCAATGAGCAGTTCTTC	CASSQGTSWTMSNEQFF
-	TRBJ2-7	TRBV10-3	TRBD2	TGTGCCATCAGTGAGGGGCGCGAAGCGGGAAACGAGCAGTACTTC	CAISEGREAGNEQYF
-	TRBJ2-7	TRBV5-1	TRBD2	TGCGCCAGCACCCATGGCCTTTATCCTAGCGGGAGTTACGAGCAGTACTTC	CASTHGLYPSGSYEQYF
few	TRBJ2-1	TRBV27	TRBD2	TGTGCCAGCAGTCCCCCGGGACTAGCGGGTTTTAGGCAGTTCTTC	CASSPPGLAGFRQFF
once	TRBJ2-1	TRBV5-4	TRBD1	TGTGCCAGCAGCCTCGACAGGGGGCCCTACAATGAGCAGTTCTTC	CASSLDRGPYNEQFF
-	TRBJ1-4	TRBV7-2	TRBD1	TGTGCCAGCAGCTTAATCAGGGGGAATGAAAAACTGTTTTTT	CASSLIRGNEKLFF
-	TRBJ1-5	TRBV19	-	TGTGCCAGTAGTATGGGGACTAATCAGCCCCAGCATTTT	CASSMGTNQPQHF
-	TRBJ1-5	TRBV6-5	-	TGTGCCTGCTCAACCGGGGGGCAGATCAATCAGCCCCAGCATTTT	CACSTGGQINQPQHF
-	TRBJ1-1	TRBV14	-	TGTGCCAGCAGCCAAGATCAGAACACTGAAGCTTTCTTT	CASSQDQNTEAFF